Listed here is a single TCR beta chain. Its antigen is currently unknown. Germline CDR1 is LGHNA and CDR2 is YSLEER. V was trimmed by 0 bases and J by 0 bases, leaving 12 bases between them. This CDR3 is built from 16 residues. In the sorted-subset replicate PCRs, 200 ng DNA, 25,000 to 30,000 T cell genomes, was used. The repertoire was sequenced with immunoSEQ multiplex PCR; TCRdb's copy has only in-frame clones and lacks some. The sample shows under 2,500,000 clones, 90% to 97% of them seen only once. This specimen comes from a study of shared clonotypes between healthy human individuals. Whole-study results and caveats: It was anticipated that sequencing depth would influence how many clonotypes donors shared. Naive subsets generally exceeded memory subsets in estimated richness.

The TCR sequence derives from a man between 18 and 29 years old in good health. V is TRBV4-3 and J is TRBJ2-7, with TRBD1 as a possible D gene (5 bases). The specimen sequenced was naive CD4+ T cells sorted from blood. Documented subset: CD45RA+ positively selected. This CDR3 is CASSQDSKGVSYEQYF. CDR3 in DNA: TGCGCCAGCAGCCAAGATTCTAAAGGGGTCTCCTACGAGCAGTACTTC.